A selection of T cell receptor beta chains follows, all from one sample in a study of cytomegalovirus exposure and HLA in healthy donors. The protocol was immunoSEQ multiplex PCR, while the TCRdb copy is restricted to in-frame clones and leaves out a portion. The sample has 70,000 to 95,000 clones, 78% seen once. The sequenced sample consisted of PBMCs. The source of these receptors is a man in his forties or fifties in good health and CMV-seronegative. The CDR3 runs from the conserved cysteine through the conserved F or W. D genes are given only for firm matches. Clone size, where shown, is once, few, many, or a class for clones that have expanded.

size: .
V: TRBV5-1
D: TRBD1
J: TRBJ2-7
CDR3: CASRIGQGEGNEQYF
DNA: TGCGCCAGCAGAATCGGACAGGGGGAAGGCAACGAGCAGTACTTC

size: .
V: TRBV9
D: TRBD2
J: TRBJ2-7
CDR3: CASSGGGTSGRSEQYF
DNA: TGTGCCAGCAGCGGGGGGGGGACTAGCGGGAGATCGGAGCAGTACTTC

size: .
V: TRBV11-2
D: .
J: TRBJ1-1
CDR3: CASSFRDSLESEAFF
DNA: TGTGCCAGCAGCTTCCGGGACTCATTAGAGTCTGAAGCTTTCTTT

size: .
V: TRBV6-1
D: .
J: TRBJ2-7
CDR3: CASSRRYEQYF
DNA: TGTGCCAGCAGTAGGCGGTACGAGCAGTACTTC

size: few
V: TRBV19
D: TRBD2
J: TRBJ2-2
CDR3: CASRLAGNTGELFF
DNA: TGTGCCAGTCGGCTAGCGGGCAACACCGGGGAGCTGTTTTTT

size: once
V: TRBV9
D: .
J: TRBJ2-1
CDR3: CASSVGDQGNNEQFF
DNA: TGTGCCAGCAGCGTAGGAGATCAGGGAAACAATGAGCAGTTCTTC

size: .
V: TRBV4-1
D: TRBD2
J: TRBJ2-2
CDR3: CASSWAGVSTTGELFF
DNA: TGCGCCAGCAGCTGGGCGGGAGTGTCGACCACCGGGGAGCTGTTTTTT

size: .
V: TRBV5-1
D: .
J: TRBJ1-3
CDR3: CASSLGIPGRGSGNTIYF
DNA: TGCGCCAGCAGCTTGGGGATCCCAGGAAGAGGGTCTGGAAACACCATATATTTT

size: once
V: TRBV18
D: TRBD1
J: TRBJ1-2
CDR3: CASSPGPGQGAGYTF
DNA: TGTGCCAGCTCACCTGGGCCGGGACAGGGGGCCGGCTACACCTTC

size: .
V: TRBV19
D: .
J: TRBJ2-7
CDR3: CASMGPEPYEQYF
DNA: TGTGCCAGTATGGGGCCGGAGCCCTACGAGCAGTACTTC

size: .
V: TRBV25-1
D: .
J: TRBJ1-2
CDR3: CASSESHGQSYGYTF
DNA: TGTGCCAGCAGTGAATCCCACGGACAGAGCTATGGCTACACCTTC

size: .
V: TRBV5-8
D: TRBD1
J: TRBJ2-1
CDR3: CASSSTGYFYNEQFF
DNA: TGTGCCAGCAGCTCGACAGGGTACTTCTACAATGAGCAGTTCTTC

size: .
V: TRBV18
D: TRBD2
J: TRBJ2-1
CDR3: CASSLKGLAGVGEQFF
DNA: TGTGCCAGCTCACTAAAGGGACTAGCGGGAGTGGGTGAGCAGTTCTTC

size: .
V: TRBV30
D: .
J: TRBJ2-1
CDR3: CAWSREFEQFF
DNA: TGTGCCTGGAGTAGAGAATTTGAGCAGTTCTTC

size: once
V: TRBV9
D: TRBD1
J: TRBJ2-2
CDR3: CASSVGVKGAISTGELFF
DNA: TGTGCCAGCAGCGTAGGAGTCAAGGGGGCGATATCCACCGGGGAGCTGTTTTTT

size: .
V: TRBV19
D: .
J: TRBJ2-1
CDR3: CASSIHYNEQFF
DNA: TGTGCCAGTAGTATACACTACAATGAGCAGTTCTTC

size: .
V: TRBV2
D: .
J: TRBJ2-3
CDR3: CASGQLAVSTDTQYF
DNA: TGTGCCAGCGGCCAGTTAGCGGTGAGCACAGATACGCAGTATTTT

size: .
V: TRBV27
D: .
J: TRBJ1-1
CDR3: CASSLRAGATEAFF
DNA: TGTGCCAGCAGTTTAAGGGCAGGGGCCACTGAAGCTTTCTTT

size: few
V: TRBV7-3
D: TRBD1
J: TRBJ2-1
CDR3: CASSAFPGTGPFF
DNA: TGTGCCAGCAGCGCCTTTCCCGGGACAGGGCCGTTCTTC

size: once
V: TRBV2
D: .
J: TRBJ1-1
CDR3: CASSVQGPNTEAFF
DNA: TGTGCCAGCAGTGTTCAGGGGCCGAACACTGAAGCTTTCTTT

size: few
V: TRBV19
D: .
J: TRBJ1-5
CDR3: CASRETDFNQPQHF
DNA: TGTGCCAGTAGGGAGACAGACTTTAATCAGCCCCAGCATTTT

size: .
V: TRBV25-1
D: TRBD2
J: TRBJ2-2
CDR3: CASSERTSWVGELFF
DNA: TGTGCCAGCAGTGAAAGGACTAGCTGGGTCGGGGAGCTGTTTTTT

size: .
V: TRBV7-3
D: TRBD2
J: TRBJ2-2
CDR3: CASSSGLAGRTGELFF
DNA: TGTGCCAGCAGCTCTGGACTAGCTGGGAGGACCGGGGAGCTGTTTTTT

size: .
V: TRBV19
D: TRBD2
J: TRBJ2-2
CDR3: CASSRLAGNTGELFF
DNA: TGTGCCAGTAGTAGGCTAGCGGGGAACACCGGGGAGCTGTTTTTT

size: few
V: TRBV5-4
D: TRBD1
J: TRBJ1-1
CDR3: CASKEGQRNTEAFF
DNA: TGTGCCAGCAAGGAGGGACAGAGGAACACTGAAGCTTTCTTT

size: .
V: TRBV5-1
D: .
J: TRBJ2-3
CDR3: CASSLALTSTDTQYF
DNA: TGCGCCAGCAGCTTGGCACTAACAAGCACAGATACGCAGTATTTT

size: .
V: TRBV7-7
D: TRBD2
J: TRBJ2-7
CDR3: CASSLEAGEGLAGSYEQYF
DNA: TGTGCTAGCAGCTTAGAGGCGGGGGAGGGACTAGCGGGGTCCTACGAGCAGTACTTC

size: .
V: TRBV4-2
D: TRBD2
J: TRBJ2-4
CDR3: CASSHVGGPSKNIQYF
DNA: TGTGCCAGCAGCCATGTGGGAGGGCCCTCCAAAAACATTCAGTACTTC